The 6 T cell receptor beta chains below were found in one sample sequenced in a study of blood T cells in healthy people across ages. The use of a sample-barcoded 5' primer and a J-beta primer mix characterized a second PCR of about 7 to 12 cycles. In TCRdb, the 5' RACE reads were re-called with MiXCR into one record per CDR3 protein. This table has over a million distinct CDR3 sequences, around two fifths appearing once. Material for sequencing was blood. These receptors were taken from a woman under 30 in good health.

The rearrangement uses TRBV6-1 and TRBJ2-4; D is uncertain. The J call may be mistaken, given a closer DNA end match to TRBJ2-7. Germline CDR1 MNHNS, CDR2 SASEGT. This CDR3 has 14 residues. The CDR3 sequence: CASSDSWLVHEQYF. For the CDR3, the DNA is TGTGCCAGCAGTGACAGCTGGCTAGTCCACGAGCAGTACTTC.

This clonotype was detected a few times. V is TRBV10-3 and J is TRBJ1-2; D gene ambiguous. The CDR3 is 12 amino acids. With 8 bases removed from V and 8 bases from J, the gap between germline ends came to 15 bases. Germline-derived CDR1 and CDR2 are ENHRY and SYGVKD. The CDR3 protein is CAIFSFQHGYTF. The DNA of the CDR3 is TGTGCCATCTTTTCGTTCCAGCACGGCTACACCTTC.

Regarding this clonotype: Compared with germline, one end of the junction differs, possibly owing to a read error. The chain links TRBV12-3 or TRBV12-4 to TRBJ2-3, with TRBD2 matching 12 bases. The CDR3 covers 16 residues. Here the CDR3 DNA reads TGTGCCAGCAGCACTACTAGCGGGGGGACCACAGATGCGCAGTATTTT. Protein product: CASSTTSGGTTDAQYF.

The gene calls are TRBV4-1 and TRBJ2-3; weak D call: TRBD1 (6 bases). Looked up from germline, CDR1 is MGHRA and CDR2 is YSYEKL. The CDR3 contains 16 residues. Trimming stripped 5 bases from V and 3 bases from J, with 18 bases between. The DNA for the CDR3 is TGCGCCAGCAGCGCAAATCAGGGGATGGCAACAGATACGCAGTATTTT. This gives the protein CASSANQGMATDTQYF.

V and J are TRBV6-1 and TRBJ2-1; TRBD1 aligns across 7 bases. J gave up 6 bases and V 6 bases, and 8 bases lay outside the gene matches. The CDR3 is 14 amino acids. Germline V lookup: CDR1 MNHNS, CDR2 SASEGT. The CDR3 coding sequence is TGTGCCAGCAGGGTCTACAGGGGCGGCAATGAGCAGTTCTTC. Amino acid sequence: CASRVYRGGNEQFF.

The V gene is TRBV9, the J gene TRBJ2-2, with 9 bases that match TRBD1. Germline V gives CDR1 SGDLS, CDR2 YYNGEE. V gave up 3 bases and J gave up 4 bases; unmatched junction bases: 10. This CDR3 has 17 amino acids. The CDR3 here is CASSGGWGQGGTGELFF. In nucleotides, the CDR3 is TGTGCCAGCAGCGGAGGATGGGGACAGGGAGGCACCGGGGAGCTGTTTTTT.